This record covers a single T cell receptor (beta chain). For the second PCR, which ran for about 7 to 11 cycles, a sample-barcoded 5' primer and a J-beta primer mix were used. From the 5' RACE reads, TCRdb called clonotypes with MiXCR, one entry per CDR3 protein. The table has about 1.5 million distinct CDR3 sequences, approximately 43% seen once. Germline V lookup: CDR1 DFQATT, CDR2 SNEGSKA (reference sequence). The CDR3 totals 15 residues. Germline trimming cut 4 bases from V and 11 bases from J; bases unmatched to any gene: 17. The data are from a study of blood T cells in healthy people across ages.

The chain combines TRBV20-1 with TRBJ2-5, with 9 bases fitting TRBD2. The TCR sequence derives from a woman younger than 35 in good health. The sample comprised blood. The CDR3 is CSATFLRGGLNEQYF. The CDR3, as DNA: TGCAGTGCTACATTCCTGCGGGGGGGCCTCAATGAGCAGTACTTC.